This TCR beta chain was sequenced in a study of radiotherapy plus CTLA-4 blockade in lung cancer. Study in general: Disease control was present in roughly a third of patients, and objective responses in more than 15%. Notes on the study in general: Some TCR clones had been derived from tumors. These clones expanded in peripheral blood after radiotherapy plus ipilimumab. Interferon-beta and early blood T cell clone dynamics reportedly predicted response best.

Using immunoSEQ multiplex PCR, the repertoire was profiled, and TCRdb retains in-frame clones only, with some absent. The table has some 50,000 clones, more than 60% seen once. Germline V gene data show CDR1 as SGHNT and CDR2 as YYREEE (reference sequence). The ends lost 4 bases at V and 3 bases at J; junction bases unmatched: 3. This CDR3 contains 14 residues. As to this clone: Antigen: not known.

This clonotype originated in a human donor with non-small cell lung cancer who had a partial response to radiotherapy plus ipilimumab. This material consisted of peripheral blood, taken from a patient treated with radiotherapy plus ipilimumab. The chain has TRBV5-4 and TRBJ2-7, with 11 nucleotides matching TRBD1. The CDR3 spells CASSPGQGVYEQYF. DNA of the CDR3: TGTGCCAGCAGCCCGGGACAGGGGGTCTACGAGCAGTACTTC.